Listed below are T cell receptor beta chains from one sample, sequenced in a study of regulatory dendritic cells for organ transplantation. Clones were sequenced by immunoSEQ multiplex PCR, and TCRdb holds only the in-frame ones, with some missing. The sample includes 30,000 to 40,000 clones, about 93% seen only once; the top ten take around 0.11%. Sequenced material: naive CD8+ T cells from blood. Receptors originate from a human donor in good health. Each CDR3 is given with its conserved first and last residue. The order of the fields is J gene, clone size, V gene, D gene, CDR3 protein, CDR3 DNA. D genes are given only for firm matches. A clone size is listed for some rows: how often the clone was seen (once, few, many), or a class if it is expanded.

TRBJ2-5 NA TRBV7-9 TRBD1 CASSPRDRQGETQYF TGTGCCAGCAGCCCCAGGGACAGACAAGGGGAGACCCAGTACTTC
TRBJ1-5 once TRBV19 NA CASSTLRRQGRDQPQHF TGTGCCAGTAGTACACTCCGTCGGCAGGGAAGGGATCAGCCCCAGCATTTT
TRBJ2-7 NA TRBV4-1 TRBD1 CASSQFGQGTYEQYF TGCGCCAGCAGCCAGTTCGGACAGGGAACCTACGAGCAGTACTTC
TRBJ2-2 NA TRBV27 NA CASSLPVAGELFF TGTGCCAGCAGTTTACCAGTGGCCGGGGAGCTGTTTTTT
TRBJ2-7 NA TRBV28 NA CASSRGGWGTMNHEQYF TGTGCCAGCAGTAGGGGGGGCTGGGGGACGATGAATCACGAGCAGTACTTC
TRBJ2-7 NA TRBV7-9 NA CASSLPGPTYEQYF TGTGCCAGCAGCTTACCCGGACCTACCTACGAGCAGTACTTC
TRBJ2-7 NA TRBV27 NA CASSRVGPNEQYF TGTGCCAGCAGTCGAGTTGGGCCGAACGAGCAGTACTTC
TRBJ2-7 NA TRBV30 NA CAWSGWGGGSNHEQYF TGTGCCTGGAGTGGATGGGGAGGGGGAAGTAACCACGAGCAGTACTTC
TRBJ1-1 NA TRBV7-6 NA CASSTGTDNTEAFF TGTGCCAGCAGCACCGGGACGGATAACACTGAAGCTTTCTTT
TRBJ1-2 NA TRBV9 TRBD1 CASSGDVRQGVRGTF TGTGCCAGCAGCGGAGATGTGCGACAGGGGGTTAGGGGCACCTTC
TRBJ2-3 NA TRBV27 NA CASSLVHRTDTQYF TGTGCCAGCAGTTTAGTCCACCGCACAGATACGCAGTATTTT
TRBJ2-2 NA TRBV9 NA CASTESNTGELFF TGTGCCAGCACGGAGAGTAACACCGGGGAGCTGTTTTTT
TRBJ1-1 NA TRBV7-9 NA CASSLTAGNTEAFF TGTGCCAGCAGCCTGACGGCGGGAAACACTGAAGCTTTCTTT
TRBJ1-1 once TRBV6-5 NA CASSYTWEGTEAFF TGTGCCAGCAGTTACACCTGGGAAGGGACTGAAGCTTTCTTT
TRBJ1-2 NA TRBV6-6 TRBD1 CASSVGQGFGYTF TGTGCCAGCAGCGTCGGACAGGGGTTTGGCTACACCTTC
TRBJ2-3 once TRBV27 NA CASSHRTSTDTQYF TGTGCCAGCAGTCATAGAACTAGCACAGATACGCAGTATTTT
TRBJ2-2 once TRBV7-9 NA CAKQWGNGELFF TGTGCCAAACAATGGGGAAACGGGGAGCTGTTTTTT
TRBJ1-1 NA TRBV14 NA CASSQVGGELEAFF TGTGCCAGCAGCCAAGTCGGGGGAGAGCTTGAAGCTTTCTTT
TRBJ1-1 NA TRBV12-5 NA CASGSPPDGIDTEAFF TGTGCTAGTGGTTCCCCTCCGGATGGGATTGACACTGAAGCTTTCTTT
TRBJ2-2 NA TRBV4-2 TRBD2 CASSPRLAGIGGELFF TGTGCCAGCAGCCCCCGCCTAGCGGGAATCGGCGGGGAGCTGTTTTTT